These 26 T cell receptor beta chains share one sample of origin, sequenced in a study of blood T cells in healthy people across ages. Primers used in a second PCR of roughly 7 to 12 cycles were a sample-barcoded 5' primer and a J-beta primer mix. MiXCR, applied by TCRdb to the 5' RACE reads, yields one record per CDR3 protein. The table records 1.5 million to 1.8 million distinct CDR3 sequences, roughly two fifths of them present only once. Sequenced sample: blood. The source is a young woman in good health.

V gene TRBV27 combines with J gene TRBJ1-1, with TRBD1 identical over 8 bases. V shed 5 bases and J 8 bases; nucleotides not matched to a gene: 7. Germline lookup yields CDR1 MNHEY and CDR2 SMNVEV (reference sequence). There are 13 residues in the CDR3. CDR3 bases: TGTGCCAGCAGTCCCCAGGACAGGGTAGAAGCTTTCTTT. As protein: CASSPQDRVEAFF.

The chain couples TRBV9 to TRBJ2-2; tentatively, D is TRBD1 or TRBD2 (6 bases each). V was clipped by 0 bases and J by 5 bases, with 17 bases between them. CDR3 size: 17 residues. Germline V gene lookup returns CDR1 SGDLS and CDR2 YYNGEE. The CDR3 DNA reads TGTGCCAGCAGCGTAGCCCTAGGGGGGAGTAGAACCGGGGAGCTGTTTTTT. This codes for CASSVALGGSRTGELFF.

The chain employs TRBV7-2 and TRBJ2-1, with 11 bases that match TRBD1. This CDR3 has 17 amino acids. The ends lost 2 bases at V and 4 bases at J; junction bases unmatched: 7. Per the germline V gene, CDR1 is SGHTA and CDR2 is FQGNSA. CDR3 region: CASSLSGQGVIYNEQFF. In DNA, the CDR3 is TGTGCCAGCAGCTTATCGGGACAGGGGGTAATATACAATGAGCAGTTCTTC.

J is TRBJ2-7 and V is TRBV6-2 or TRBV6-3; 12 bases are shared with TRBD2. The better agreement between TRBJ2-5 and the DNA end casts doubt on the J call. The CDR3 is made up of 15 amino acids. Germline V gene sequence: CDR1 MNHEY, CDR2 SVGEGT. CDR3 bases: TGTGCCAGCAGCCGAAGACTAGCGGGGGTTGAGACCCAGTACTTC. Translation: CASSRRLAGVETQYF.

The chain recombines TRBV5-5 with TRBJ2-5, with D unresolved. Trimming removed 1 base at V and 11 bases at J, with 15 bases between. The CDR3 contains 13 residues. Germline V CDR1 and CDR2: SGHKS, YYEKEE (reference sequence). CDR3: CASSLWQSHGQYF. CDR3 DNA: TGTGCCAGCAGCTTGTGGCAAAGCCACGGGCAGTACTTC.

On this clonotype itself: An end of the junction does not agree with germline; a read error may underlie this. V gene TRBV3-1 combines with J gene TRBJ2-7; 7 bases line up with TRBD2. Germline-derived CDR1 and CDR2 are LGHDT and YNNKEL (reference sequence). This CDR3 contains 17 residues. In nucleotides, the CDR3 is TGTGCCAGAAGCCAAGGGCCCCGGGCGGGACTAAACTACGAGCAGTACTTC. Translation: CARSQGPRAGLNYEQYF.

V gene TRBV7-8 combines with J gene TRBJ1-6, with D possibly matching TRBD1 (6 bases). Trimming cost V 5 bases and J 9 bases, with 20 bases left between them. This CDR3 region has 16 residues. CDR1 is SGHVS and CDR2 is FQNEAQ in the germline V gene. CDR3 amino acids: CASSDRGTPLGSPLHF. CDR3 nucleotides: TGTGCCAGCAGCGATAGGGGGACCCCACTCGGTTCACCCCTCCACTTT.

This chain connects TRBV27 to TRBJ1-4, with 9 bases lining up with TRBD1. Looked up from germline, CDR1 is MNHEY and CDR2 is SMNVEV (reference sequence). The CDR3 is 15 amino acids. V was clipped by 6 bases and J by 6 bases; unmatched bases: 8. CDR3 bases: TGTGCCAGCAGGACTTCCGGGACAGGGTATGAAAAACTGTTTTTT. It codes for CASRTSGTGYEKLFF.

The J gene is TRBJ2-7, the V gene TRBV7-6; tentative D call: TRBD1 (5 bases). The J call may be incorrect, as the DNA end agrees better with TRBJ2-5. The germline CDR1 and CDR2 sequences are SGHVS and FNYEAQ. The CDR3 length is 15 residues. CDR3 protein: CASSLVGASGETQYF. In nucleotides, the CDR3 is TGTGCCAGCAGCTTAGTAGGGGCATCAGGTGAGACCCAGTACTTC.

The CDR3 is CASSFRHPLPEQYF. DNA for the CDR3: TGTGCCAGCAGTTTTAGGCATCCCCTCCCGGAGCAGTACTTC. The chain joins TRBV12-3 or TRBV12-4 to TRBJ2-7; D is unclear. This CDR3 contains 14 residues. The V and J ends lost 3 bases and 7 bases respectively, with 16 bases between them.

J is TRBJ2-1 and V is TRBV7-8; weak D call: TRBD2 (5 bases). The length of the CDR3 is 17 residues. V dropped 3 bases and J dropped 0 bases, with 15 bases sitting between them. Germline values: CDR1 SGHVS, CDR2 FQNEAQ. The chain's CDR3 is CASSFAGLTSSYNEQFF. The DNA for the CDR3 is TGTGCCAGCAGCTTCGCCGGACTGACGAGCTCCTACAATGAGCAGTTCTTC.

This chain joins TRBV19 and TRBJ1-5, with D unresolved. Germline loops: CDR1 LNHDA, CDR2 SQIVND (reference sequence). The V gene lost 3 bases and the J gene lost 0 bases, with 12 bases spanning the gap. The CDR3 loop spans 16 amino acids. This chain's CDR3 is CASSIAGRLSNQPQHF. The CDR3 region has the DNA TGTGCCAGTAGTATCGCTGGAAGGCTTAGCAATCAGCCCCAGCATTTT.

The chain is built from TRBV7-2 and TRBJ1-1; no reliable D call. V lost 1 base and J lost 6, with 18 bases in between. Germline assignment: CDR1 SGHTA and CDR2 FQGNSA. This CDR3 comprises 16 residues. As DNA, the CDR3 is TGTGCCAGCAGCTTAGGGGGAGGGATCGTTGAAGCTGAAGCTTTCTTT. This encodes CASSLGGGIVEAEAFF.

The V call is TRBV20-1, the J call TRBJ2-1, with 15 nucleotides matching TRBD2. The germline V gene has CDR1 DFQATT and CDR2 SNEGSKA (reference sequence). Unmatched junction bases numbered 6, after V lost 6 bases and J lost 3 bases. This CDR3 has 16 amino acids. The CDR3 DNA reads TGCAGTGCCAGTGGACTAGCGGGAGGGGGCTACAATGAGCAGTTCTTC. Its protein product is CSASGLAGGGYNEQFF.

This clonotype was seen only a few times. The chain links TRBV20-1 to TRBJ1-1; D ambiguous. Germline assignment: CDR1 DFQATT and CDR2 SNEGSKA (reference sequence). The CDR3 runs to 14 residues. Trimming left V 1 base short and J 5 bases short, with 14 bases between. CDR3: CSARVPGFRTEAFF. CDR3 DNA: TGCAGTGCTAGAGTGCCCGGGTTCAGGACTGAAGCTTTCTTT.

The genes are TRBV4-3 and TRBJ1-2; D is uncertain. The ends were cut back, 0 bases at V and 7 bases at J, with 18 bases in the middle. Germline CDR1 is LGHNA and CDR2 is YSLEER. CDR3 length equals 16 residues. CDR3 in amino acids: CASSQDVAVWGSGYTF. The CDR3 nucleotides read TGCGCCAGCAGCCAAGATGTCGCCGTGTGGGGTTCTGGCTACACCTTC.

This clonotype turned up a few times. J is TRBJ2-5 and V is TRBV20-1; D is tentatively TRBD1 or TRBD2 (5 bases each). The CDR3 is made up of 14 amino acids. Trimming removed 2 bases at V and 5 bases at J, with 15 bases between. From germline, CDR1 is DFQATT and CDR2 SNEGSKA (reference sequence). This chain's CDR3 is CSARIGASSETQYF. The CDR3 DNA is TGCAGTGCTAGAATCGGGGCTTCGTCGGAGACCCAGTACTTC.

The chain joins TRBV10-3 to TRBJ2-4, with D unclear. Germline CDR1 is ENHRY and CDR2 is SYGVKD. This CDR3 has 12 amino acids. Trimming took off 2 bases at V and 13 bases at J, with 12 bases between the two ends. DNA of the CDR3: TGTGCCATCAGTGAGGTCCACTACGGGCAGTACTTC. Its translation is CAISEVHYGQYF.

The gene calls are TRBV10-3 and TRBJ2-1, with 13 positions matching TRBD2. Trimming at V came to 2 bases and at J to 9 bases, leaving 4 bases not matched to a gene. The CDR3 loop spans 15 amino acids. Germline-derived CDR1 and CDR2 are ENHRY and SYGVKD. CDR3 sequence reads: CAISETSGGAGEQFF. In DNA form, the CDR3 reads TGTGCCATCAGTGAGACTAGCGGGGGGGCGGGTGAGCAGTTCTTC.

This rearrangement joins TRBV6-5 to TRBJ1-1, with D hard to call. The CDR3 is 13 amino acids. The germline CDR1 and CDR2 sequences are MNHEY and SVGAGI. Trimming took off 3 bases at V and 3 bases at J, with 8 bases between the two ends. The CDR3 loop is CASSYRWDTEAFF. CDR3 nucleotides: TGTGCCAGCAGTTATAGGTGGGACACTGAAGCTTTCTTT.

This clonotype was detected ten times or more. At one end the junction does not follow the germline gene, possibly because of a read error. The chain uses TRBV4-2 and TRBJ2-3; perhaps TRBD2 as D (5 bases). The CDR3 covers 16 residues. The germline CDR1 and CDR2 sequences are LGHNA and YNFKEQ. In DNA form, the CDR3 reads TGCGCCAGCAGCCAAGTGGCGGGTGGGAGCACAGATACGCAGTATTTT. It specifies CASSQVAGGSTDTQYF.

The chain carries TRBV3-1 and TRBJ2-1; 7 bases fit TRBD2. V shed 3 bases, J shed 7 bases, and the junction held 3 bases outside the gene matches. Per germline, CDR1 LGHDT and CDR2 YNNKEL (reference sequence). CDR3 length equals 13 residues. This CDR3 reads CASSHGGGNEQFF. Here the CDR3 DNA reads TGTGCCAGCAGCCATGGGGGGGGTAATGAGCAGTTCTTC.

This clonotype was counted once. This chain links TRBV6-2 or TRBV6-3 with TRBJ1-1; D is ambiguous. The CDR3 runs 14 residues. V lost 5 bases and J 2 bases, leaving 12 bases between the germline ends. Germline-derived CDR1 and CDR2 are MNHEY and SVGEGT. CDR3 bases: TGTGCCAGCAGTCTGGACCGAATCAACACTGAAGCTTTCTTT. This codes for CASSLDRINTEAFF.

In this sample, this clonotype turned up many times. This rearrangement joins TRBV7-2 to TRBJ2-4; 8 bases are a match to TRBD1. The CDR3 sequence is 14 residues long. V was clipped by 5 bases and J by 8 bases; unmatched bases: 8. Germline V lookup: CDR1 SGHTA, CDR2 FQGNSA. Written as DNA, the CDR3 is TGTGCCAGCAGCCCAACAGGGGGGACGGACATTCAGTACTTC. This gives the protein CASSPTGGTDIQYF.

V gene TRBV7-2 combines with J gene TRBJ1-5, with D uncertain. The CDR3 length is 16 residues. The ends were cut back, 2 bases at V and 3 bases at J, with 14 bases in the middle. CDR1 is SGHTA, CDR2 FQGNSA, per germline. CDR3 amino acids: CASSLLGRALNQPQHF. Written as DNA, the CDR3 is TGTGCCAGCAGCTTATTGGGTAGGGCCCTCAATCAGCCCCAGCATTTT. Variable domain in full (rest from reference TRBV7-2 and TRBJ1-5): GAGVSQSPSNKVTEKGKDVELRCDPISGHTALYWYRQSLGQGLEFLIYFQGNSAPDKSGLPSDRFSAERTGGSVSTLTIQRTQQEDSAVYLCASSLLGRALNQPQHFGDGTRLSIL.

This clonotype was detected a few times. V is TRBV6-1 and J is TRBJ1-2; D unresolved. The CDR3 is made up of 16 amino acids. Trimming stripped 3 bases from V and 5 bases from J, with 19 bases between. The germline gives CDR1 MNHNS, CDR2 SASEGT. CDR3 region: CASSDASWTVWYGYTF. The CDR3 coding sequence is TGTGCCAGCAGTGACGCATCTTGGACGGTTTGGTATGGCTACACCTTC.